This TCR beta chain was sequenced in a study of tumor and adjacent non-tumor tissue in lung cancer (dated by TCRdb to about 2018). Study-wide context: The cohort included about a dozen adenocarcinoma, a couple of squamous cell carcinoma and 1 small cell lung cancer patients. Among the roughly 15 patients, ages ranged from about 31 to 76 years, around ten were men and 5 were women, and disease was TNM stage I to III. Sequencing generated a total of more than 95,000,000 productive TCRbeta reads, averaging approximately 3.8 million reads per sample. The study compared bulk TCRbeta repertoires from lung tumor tissue and matched distant non-tumor lung tissue of under 16 lung cancer patients. TCRbeta CDR3 sequencing was performed on fewer than 35 paired specimens, with one tumor sample and one normal lung sample collected per patient. General conclusions and limits of the study: Peripheral blood was not sequenced, so blood TCRbeta repertoires were not examined in the lung cancer patients of the study. The top 100 clones made up a significantly larger cumulative share of the repertoire in normal lung than in tumor tissue. Tumor tissue showed significantly higher TCR diversity (inverse Simpson) than normal lung tissue, at 431.37 vs 166.20 (P = 0.0075, Mann-Whitney U test). Neither the sequencing platform nor unique molecular identifiers are named or mentioned anywhere in the methods. The cohort had only about 16 patients, and the authors noted that larger samples and more detailed clinical data are needed. TCR diversity was significantly higher in younger patients, and greater tumor TCR diversity was associated with shorter overall survival and shorter disease-free survival.

Based on the germline V gene, the CDR1 and CDR2 sequences are MNHNS and SASEGT. From cysteine to phenylalanine, the CDR3 is 17 amino acids long. Just CDR3 DNA is preserved here, 51 bases in frame from base 1. After removal of 9 bases from V and 4 bases from J, the junction retains 15 bases not matched to a gene. Many counts were recorded for this clonotype. Its cognate antigen has yet to be identified. No qualities accompany the bases; no much larger clone lies one base away. The library was made by multiplex PCR. The data were produced on an Illumina HiSeq 2500. TCRbeta libraries were constructed through three rounds of nested PCR with primers (Table S4) according to protocols adapted from ARM-PCR. Before sequencing, PCR products of 200-500 bp were cut from the gel and purified using the QIAquick gel extraction kit. The published analysis was carried out like this. Reads were cleaned with Trimmomatic, merged with FLASH into complete CDR3 sequences, and assigned to V(D)J germline segments with MiTCR. Clonal diversity was calculated as the inverse Simpson's index using VDJtools. In-frame sequences lacking a premature stop codon were counted as productive reads. TCRdb's own reprocessing of the public reads used fastp at Q25 and MiXCR and kept productive beta chains. CDR3 protein duplicates are merged, each entry listing the most common genes and DNA. What appears here as the V and J calls and clone size reflects TCRdb's work, not the paper's. Present in this sample are around 120,000 distinct CDR3 sequences, 66% of which were seen just once. The leading ten clones occupy over 10% of the sample.

RNA was isolated from bulk, unsorted tissue, and RNA quality was assessed with a NanoDrop ND-1000 and an Agilent 2100. All donors had newly diagnosed lung cancer, had not received prior chemotherapy, and were admitted for thoracic surgery in China between August and November 2014. Patients who had received previous radiotherapy or chemotherapy, or who had another concurrent cancer, were excluded from the study. Surgical tissue pieces of about 1-2.2 cm3 were preserved in RNAlater solution and stored at -80 °C until use. The chain uses TRBV6-1 and TRBJ2-2; 9 central bases correspond to TRBD1. Material for sequencing was lung tumor tissue. The sequence came from a man aged 25 to 40 with non-small cell lung cancer. CDR3 protein: CASKGQGQMSSTGELFF. The sequenced DNA: TGTGCCAGTAAGGGACAGGGACAAATGAGTAGCACCGGGGAGCTGTTTTTT.